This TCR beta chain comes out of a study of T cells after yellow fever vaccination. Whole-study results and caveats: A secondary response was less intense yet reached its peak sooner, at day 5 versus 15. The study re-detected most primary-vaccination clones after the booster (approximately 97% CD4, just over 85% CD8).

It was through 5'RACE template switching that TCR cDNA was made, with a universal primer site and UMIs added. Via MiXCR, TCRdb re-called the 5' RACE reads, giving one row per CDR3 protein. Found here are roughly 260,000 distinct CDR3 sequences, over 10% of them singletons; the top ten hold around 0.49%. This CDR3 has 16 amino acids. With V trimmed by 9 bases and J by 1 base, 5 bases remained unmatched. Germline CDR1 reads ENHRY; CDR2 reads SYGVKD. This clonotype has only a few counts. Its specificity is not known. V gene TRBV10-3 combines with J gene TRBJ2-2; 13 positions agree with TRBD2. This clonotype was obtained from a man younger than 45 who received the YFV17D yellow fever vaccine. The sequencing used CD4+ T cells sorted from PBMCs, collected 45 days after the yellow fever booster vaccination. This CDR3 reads CAITSGRALNTGELFF. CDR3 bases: TGTGCCATTACTAGCGGGAGGGCCCTGAACACCGGGGAGCTGTTTTTT.